This record concerns one T cell receptor beta chain sequence. The target antigen is unknown. Germline V gives CDR1 LNHNV, CDR2 YYDKDF (reference sequence). The CDR3 contains 18 residues. Trimming took 0 bases from V and 0 from J, leaving 18 bases between them. The repertoire was sequenced with immunoSEQ multiplex PCR; TCRdb's copy has only in-frame clones and lacks some. The repertoire holds 150,000 or so clones, about 86% seen once, with approximately 2.2% in the top ten. This record comes from a study of cytomegalovirus exposure and HLA in healthy donors. Study-wide context: A subsequent analysis stated that the 120 or so validation repertoires were run on the same platform as the roughly 670 first-cohort repertoires.

Broader study findings: While the bulk of TCR sequences proved rare, some public TCRs turned up in many donors. As was reported, the classifier diagnosed cytomegalovirus status with high specificity and sensitivity. Under in vitro conditions, three CMV-associated chains were confirmed as specific for CMV antigens.

Material: PBMCs. This receptor was taken from a human donor in good health. This chain uses TRBV15 with TRBJ2-7; D possibly corresponds to TRBD2 (6 bases). CDR3 amino acids: CATSRDLGLAGSSYEQYF. DNA of the CDR3: TGTGCCACCAGCAGAGATCTGGGCCTGGCGGGGAGCTCCTACGAGCAGTACTTC.